Listed below are T cell receptor beta chains from one sample, sequenced in a study of T cells in Graves' hyperthyroidism and ophthalmopathy. TCRdb fed the multiplex PCR reads into MiXCR, producing one record per CDR3 protein. The sample lists approximately 330,000 distinct CDR3 sequences; 20% to 25% were seen once. The sequencing sample was made of blood. These TCRs come from a woman in her 50s with Graves' hyperthyroidism. CDR3s include the opening cysteine and the closing phenylalanine or tryptophan. Each record gives: V gene, D gene, clone size, J gene, CDR3 DNA, CDR3 protein. D genes are given only for firm matches. Not all rows give a size; the values are once, few, many and, for expanded clones, a class.

>TRBV15|TRBD2|many|TRBJ2-7
TGTGCCACCAGCAAAACTAGCGGGATCGGCGAGCAGTACTTC
CATSKTSGIGEQYF
>TRBV28|TRBD1|many|TRBJ2-3
TGTGCCATCACCGACAGGGACAGTGATACGCAGTATTTT
CAITDRDSDTQYF
>TRBV12-3/TRBV12-4|-|few|TRBJ1-1
TGTGCCAGCACCTATATGAACACTGAAGCTTTCTTT
CASTYMNTEAFF
>TRBV6-2/TRBV6-3|-|many|TRBJ1-2
TGTGCCAGCAGTTACTCGGAACTATCAAACGGCTACACCTTC
CASSYSELSNGYTF
>TRBV2|TRBD2|-|TRBJ2-7
TGTGCCAGCAGTGAATCTCTTCGGGGAGGGGAGCAGTACTTC
CASSESLRGGEQYF
>TRBV12-3/TRBV12-4|TRBD2|-|TRBJ2-1
TGTGCCAGCAGTTGGACAGGACTAGCGGGAACAAACAATGAGCAGTTCTTC
CASSWTGLAGTNNEQFF
>TRBV28|-|medium-sized|TRBJ2-7
TGTGCCAGCAGGGCTAATGATCGGCCTTACGAGCAGTACTTC
CASRANDRPYEQYF
>TRBV30|-|-|TRBJ1-4
TGTGCCTGGAGTGTTAGTAGAACACCAACTAATGAAAAACTGTTTTTT
CAWSVSRTPTNEKLFF
>TRBV3-1|-|many|TRBJ1-2
TGTGCCAGCAGCCAAGTCCGGGACATGTATGGCTACACCTTC
CASSQVRDMYGYTF
>TRBV11-1|-|-|TRBJ2-1
TGTGCCAGCAAAGGAAACAAGCGGAGCTCCTACAATGAGCAGTTCTTC
CASKGNKRSSYNEQFF
>TRBV28|TRBD1|many|TRBJ1-6
TGTGCCAGCAGTTTCCGGGACAGGAGTAATTCACCCCTCCACTTT
CASSFRDRSNSPLHF
>TRBV5-8|-|-|TRBJ1-2
TGTGCCAGCAGCGCGGGACGGTACTCCTATGGCTACACCTTC
CASSAGRYSYGYTF
>TRBV11-3|TRBD1|many|TRBJ1-1
TGTGCCAGCAGCCGATACAGGGGCCCCGAGAGCACTGAAGCTTTCTTT
CASSRYRGPESTEAFF
>TRBV18|TRBD2|few|TRBJ2-1
TGTGCCAGCTCACCATTATTTAGCGGGCGGATATCCTACAATGAGCAGTTCTTC
CASSPLFSGRISYNEQFF
>TRBV7-3|TRBD2|many|TRBJ2-3
TGTGCCAGCAGTCCTCAACCTTGGACTAGCGGGAGTCGGAGCACAGATACGCAGTATTTT
CASSPQPWTSGSRSTDTQYF
>TRBV27|-|-|TRBJ1-1
TGTGCCAGCAGGGCAAGGGCCGTTGACACTGAAGCTTTCTTT
CASRARAVDTEAFF
>TRBV2|TRBD1|many|TRBJ2-1
TGTGCCAGCAGAGACTCCGGGACAGGGGGCCCCTACAATGAGCAGTTCTTC
CASRDSGTGGPYNEQFF
>TRBV19|-|few|TRBJ1-6
TGTGCCAGCCCGGGACATAGACGATCACCCCTCCACTTT
CASPGHRRSPLHF
>TRBV28|TRBD1|many|TRBJ1-2
TGTGCCAGCAGCTACTCCAGGGGGCTTTATGGCTACACCTTC
CASSYSRGLYGYTF
>TRBV11-2|TRBD1|many|TRBJ1-1
TGTGCCAGCAGCCCGAGACAGGGTCTTAACACTGAAGCTTTCTTT
CASSPRQGLNTEAFF
>TRBV28|TRBD1|few|TRBJ2-1
TGTGCCAGCACCCAGGACAGGTACAATGAGCAGTTCTTC
CASTQDRYNEQFF
>TRBV28|TRBD2|-|TRBJ2-1
TGTGCCAGCAATCCACTAGCGGACTCCTACAATGAGCAGTTCTTC
CASNPLADSYNEQFF
>TRBV20-1|-|many|TRBJ2-1
TGCAGTGCCACTGGAGGGGGGCAGTTCTTC
CSATGGGQFF
>TRBV28|-|many|TRBJ2-3
TGTGCCAGCAGATCCCGGGTCACAGATACGCAGTATTTT
CASRSRVTDTQYF
>TRBV2|-|-|TRBJ2-2
TGTGCCAGCAGGACAAAGGGCTTTTGGGCCGGGGAGCTGTTTTTT
CASRTKGFWAGELFF
>TRBV6-1|TRBD1|-|TRBJ1-1
TGTGCCAGCAGGTCACCGACAGGGGCGAACACTGAAGCTTTCTTT
CASRSPTGANTEAFF
>TRBV28|-|few|TRBJ1-2
TGTGCCAGCAGTTTACCCGGGCCCAAGGCAGGCTACACCTTC
CASSLPGPKAGYTF
>TRBV5-5|-|many|TRBJ2-3
TGTGCCAGCAGCTTGAAGGGCCAACACACAGATACGCAGTATTTT
CASSLKGQHTDTQYF
>TRBV7-3|TRBD1|many|TRBJ2-7
TGTGCCAGCAGCCCAACAGGGGCTCTGAGCGAGCAGTACTTC
CASSPTGALSEQYF
>TRBV20-1|-|few|TRBJ1-2
TGCAGTCCACAATATGGGGTAGACTATGGCTACACCTTC
CSPQYGVDYGYTF
>TRBV7-3|-|-|TRBJ1-2
TGTGCCAGCAGCTTAGAAGGGGGGTTTAACTATGGCTACACCTTC
CASSLEGGFNYGYTF
>TRBV7-8|-|many|TRBJ2-7
TGTGCCAGCAGCCCTAATGAGAATAAGCAGTACTTC
CASSPNENKQYF
>TRBV28|TRBD2|-|TRBJ2-7
TGTGCCAGCAGTGCCACCAGCGGGGGGCCCTCCTACGAGCAGTACTTC
CASSATSGGPSYEQYF
>TRBV10-3|-|-|TRBJ2-7
TGTGCCATCACGGGTCCAATGGACGAGCAGTACTTC
CAITGPMDEQYF
>TRBV11-2|TRBD2|many|TRBJ2-5
TGTGCCAGCAGCCCCCGGACTAGTCTTTCGGAGACCCAGTACTTC
CASSPRTSLSETQYF
>TRBV3-1|TRBD1|few|TRBJ1-5
TGTGCCAGCAGCCAAACAGGGGGCGAGGGTCAGCCCCAGCATTTT
CASSQTGGEGQPQHF
>TRBV29-1|-|-|TRBJ1-5
TGCAGCGGTGGGGGGGGAGACAATCAGCCCCAGCATTTT
CSGGGGDNQPQHF
>TRBV5-1|-|many|TRBJ1-1
TGCGCCAGCAGCCCGGACGGGGGTATTACTGAAGCTTTCTTT
CASSPDGGITEAFF
>TRBV19|TRBD1|many|TRBJ2-2
TGTGCCAGTAGTATTTCTACAGGGGGTCCGAACACCGGGGAGCTGTTTTTT
CASSISTGGPNTGELFF
>TRBV6-2/TRBV6-3|TRBD2|few|TRBJ2-7
TGTGCCAGCAGTTCCGGGACTAGCGGGGGCCCCTCGCAGTACTTC
CASSSGTSGGPSQYF
>TRBV11-2|-|-|TRBJ1-2
TGTGCCAGCAGCTTAGACGTATTCAACTATGGCTACACCTTC
CASSLDVFNYGYTF
>TRBV3-1|TRBD1|-|TRBJ2-7
TGTGCCAGCAGTCCCCAAGACAGGGCCCAGGGGCAGTACTTC
CASSPQDRAQGQYF
>TRBV19|TRBD1|many|TRBJ2-1
TGTGCCAGTAGTCTGACGTGGACAGGACTTCACAATGAGCAGTTCTTC
CASSLTWTGLHNEQFF
>TRBV7-3|TRBD2|many|TRBJ2-1
TGTGCCAGCAGCCGTACTAGCGGGAATGAGCAGTTCTTC
CASSRTSGNEQFF
>TRBV7-6|TRBD1|many|TRBJ2-3
TGTGCCAGCAGCGGATACAGGGGGTTCGGAGATACGCAGTATTTT
CASSGYRGFGDTQYF
>TRBV28|-|many|TRBJ2-4
TGTGCCAGCACCATAGGCGGGTGGGGGGTGTTAGCCAAAAACATTCAGTACTTC
CASTIGGWGVLAKNIQYF
>TRBV27|-|many|TRBJ2-3
TGTGCCAGCAGTTATAGTTCCACAGATACGCAGTATTTT
CASSYSSTDTQYF
>TRBV29-1|-|many|TRBJ2-7
TGCAGCGTACAGGGCCTCTCCTACGAGCAGTACTTC
CSVQGLSYEQYF
>TRBV7-6|TRBD2|few|TRBJ2-7
TGTGCCAGCAGGTCGGCTAGCGGGGGCTCCTACGAGCAGTACTTC
CASRSASGGSYEQYF
>TRBV6-2/TRBV6-3|-|-|TRBJ2-3
TGTGCCAGCAGTTACAATCCAGCGGGTGCTCCAGATACGCAGTATTTT
CASSYNPAGAPDTQYF
>TRBV6-8|TRBD2|-|TRBJ2-7
TGTGCCAGCAGTTACTCGACGTGGTACTCCGGACTAGCGGGGGGGACCTACGAGCAGTACTTC
CASSYSTWYSGLAGGTYEQYF
>TRBV6-1|-|many|TRBJ1-1
TGTGCCAGCAGTCAGCGGAACACTGAAGCTTTCTTT
CASSQRNTEAFF
>TRBV9|-|few|TRBJ1-3
TGTGCCAGCAGCGGGCACGACAGAGGCTCTGGAAACACCATATATTTT
CASSGHDRGSGNTIYF
>TRBV12-3/TRBV12-4|TRBD2|many|TRBJ2-7
TGTGCCAGCAGTAGTAGGACTAGCGGTTTCTCCTACGAGCAGTACTTC
CASSSRTSGFSYEQYF
>TRBV7-9|-|-|TRBJ1-4
TGTGCCAGCACCCCCTCGACACGACCTAATGAAAAACTGTTTTTT
CASTPSTRPNEKLFF
>TRBV6-5|-|-|TRBJ2-2
TGTGCCAGCAGTTACGGGGGGGGCCTCACCGGGGAGCTGTTTTTT
CASSYGGGLTGELFF
>TRBV28|-|many|TRBJ1-2
TGTGCCAGCAGTAATCCTAACTATGGCTACACCTTC
CASSNPNYGYTF
>TRBV2|TRBD1|-|TRBJ1-5
TGTGCCAGCCGACCGGGACAGGGTCTTCCCGCGGCCCAGCATTTT
CASRPGQGLPAAQHF
>TRBV20-1|-|many|TRBJ1-5
TGCAGTGCTAGAGAGGGACTGGGGAATCAGCCCCAGCATTTT
CSAREGLGNQPQHF
>TRBV19|TRBD1|-|TRBJ2-4
TGTGCCAGTATGAGACAGGGGGCTTACATTCAGTACTTC
CASMRQGAYIQYF